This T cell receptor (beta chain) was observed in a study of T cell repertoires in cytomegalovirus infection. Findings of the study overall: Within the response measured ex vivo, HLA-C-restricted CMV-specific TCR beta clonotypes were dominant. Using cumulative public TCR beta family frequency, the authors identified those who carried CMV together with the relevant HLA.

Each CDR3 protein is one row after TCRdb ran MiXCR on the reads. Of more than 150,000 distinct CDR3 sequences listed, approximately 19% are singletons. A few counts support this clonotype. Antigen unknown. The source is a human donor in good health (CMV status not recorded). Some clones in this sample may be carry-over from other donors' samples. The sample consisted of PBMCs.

The CDR3 loop reads CASSQIRGVKTDTQYF. Written as DNA, the CDR3 is TGTGCCAGCAGCCAAATCCGGGGGGTGAAAACAGATACGCAGTATTTT. This sequence joins TRBV14 and TRBJ2-3; 7 bases map to TRBD2. The CDR3 consists of 16 residues. Germline CDR1 reads SGHDN; CDR2 reads FVKESK. J gave up 3 bases and V 2 bases, and 8 bases lay outside the gene matches.